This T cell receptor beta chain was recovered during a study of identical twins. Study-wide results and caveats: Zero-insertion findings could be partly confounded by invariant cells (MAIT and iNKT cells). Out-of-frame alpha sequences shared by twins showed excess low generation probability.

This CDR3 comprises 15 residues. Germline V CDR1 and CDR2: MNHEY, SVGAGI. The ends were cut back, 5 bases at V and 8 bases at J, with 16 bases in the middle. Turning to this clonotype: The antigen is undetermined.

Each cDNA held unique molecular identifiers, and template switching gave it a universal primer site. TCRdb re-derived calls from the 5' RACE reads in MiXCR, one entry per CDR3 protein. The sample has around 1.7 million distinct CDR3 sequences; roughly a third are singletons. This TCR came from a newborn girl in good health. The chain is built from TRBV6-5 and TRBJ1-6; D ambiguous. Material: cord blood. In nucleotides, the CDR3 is TGTGCCAGCAGTGCCGTGACTCCTGGCTATTCACCCCTCCACTTT. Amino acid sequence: CASSAVTPGYSPLHF.